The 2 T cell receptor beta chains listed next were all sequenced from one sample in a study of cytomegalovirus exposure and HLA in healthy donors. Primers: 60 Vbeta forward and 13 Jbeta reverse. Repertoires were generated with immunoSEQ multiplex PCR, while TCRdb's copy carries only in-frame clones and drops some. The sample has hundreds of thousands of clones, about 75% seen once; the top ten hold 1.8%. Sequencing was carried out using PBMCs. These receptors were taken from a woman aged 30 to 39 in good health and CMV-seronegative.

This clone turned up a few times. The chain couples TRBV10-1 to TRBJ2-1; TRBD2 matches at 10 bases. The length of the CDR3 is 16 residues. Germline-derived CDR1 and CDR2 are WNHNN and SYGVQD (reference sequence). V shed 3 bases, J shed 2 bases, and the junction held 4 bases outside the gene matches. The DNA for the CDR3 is TGCGCCAGCAGTGACGGGGGGACTAGCGCCTACAATGAGCAGTTCTTC. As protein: CASSDGGTSAYNEQFF.

The CDR3 DNA reads TGTGCCAGCAGCCCTATAGGACAGGGGGATTCTGGCTACACCTTC. Residues: CASSPIGQGDSGYTF. The chain recombines TRBV10-3 with TRBJ1-2; 10 nucleotides line up with TRBD1. The V segment lost 10 bases and the J segment 7 bases; nucleotides outside the gene matches: 15. This CDR3 has 15 amino acids. CDR1 is ENHRY, CDR2 SYGVKD, per germline.